This is a list of T cell receptor beta chains from one sample in a study of early T cells in non-severe SARS-CoV-2 infection. TCRdb analysed the 5' RACE reads with MiXCR anew, one entry per CDR3 protein. Of around 12,000 distinct CDR3 sequences in the sample, around 4.9% were seen once. Source material: whole blood. These receptors all stem from an adult who was a healthcare worker with PCR-confirmed SARS-CoV-2 infection or an uninfected control (not recorded which). CDR3s include the opening cysteine and the closing phenylalanine or tryptophan. D genes are given only for firm matches. For some rows the clone size is stated as once, few or many, or as a class when expanded; others skip it.

- TRBJ2-1 TRBV12-3/TRBV12-4 many CASSLIVVRGGGLNEQFF TGTGCCAGCAGTTTAATCGTGGTGAGGGGGGGCGGATTAAATGAGCAGTTCTTC
- TRBJ2-1 TRBV5-1 medium-sized CASSAGVGYNEQFF TGCGCCAGCAGCGCCGGAGTGGGTTACAATGAGCAGTTCTTC
- TRBJ2-5 TRBV25-1 few CASSAMRGAQETQYF TGTGCCAGCAGTGCCATGCGCGGGGCGCAAGAGACCCAGTACTTC
- TRBJ1-5 TRBV7-2 medium-sized CASSLSLNQPQHF TGTGCCAGCAGCTTATCGCTGAATCAGCCCCAGCATTTT
TRBD2 TRBJ2-2 TRBV6-6 medium-sized CASSSGLVDGELFF TGTGCCAGCAGCTCCGGACTAGTAGACGGGGAGCTGTTTTTT
- TRBJ2-2 TRBV7-3 medium-sized CASSLSGTGELFF TGTGCCAGCAGCTTAAGCGGGACCGGGGAGCTGTTTTTT
TRBD1 TRBJ1-6 TRBV7-2 many CASSQRQGGNSPLHF TGTGCCAGCAGCCAGAGACAGGGGGGGAATTCACCCCTCCACTTT
- TRBJ1-2 TRBV29-1 many CSVEETDYGYTF TGCAGCGTTGAAGAGACGGACTATGGCTACACCTTC
- TRBJ2-1 TRBV29-1 many CSGGRVNYNEQFF TGCAGCGGGGGACGGGTCAACTACAATGAGCAGTTCTTC
- TRBJ1-1 TRBV18 many CASSPRTAEDAFF TGTGCCAGCTCCCCGAGGACAGCGGAGGATGCTTTCTTT
- TRBJ1-6 TRBV20-1 many CSAPPATGEENSPLHF TGCAGTGCTCCACCGGCCACTGGCGAGGAGAATTCACCCCTCCACTTT
TRBD1 TRBJ1-1 TRBV2 many CASSGPEGAGAFF TGTGCCAGCAGTGGGCCTGAGGGGGCCGGAGCTTTCTTT
- TRBJ2-7 TRBV28 few CASRLVGVIPYEQYF TGTGCCAGCAGATTAGTCGGGGTTATCCCCTACGAGCAGTACTTC
- TRBJ1-1 TRBV18 medium-sized CASSLEAGLNTEAFF TGTGCCAGCTCCCTGGAGGCAGGATTGAACACTGAAGCTTTCTTT
- TRBJ2-4 TRBV6-5 few CASSRGTENIQYF TGTGCCAGCAGTCGTGGGACGGAAAACATTCAGTACTTC
- TRBJ1-1 TRBV29-1 medium-sized CSVDVGTPEAFF TGCAGCGTCGACGTTGGGACGCCTGAAGCTTTCTTT
TRBD1 TRBJ2-5 TRBV12-3/TRBV12-4 - CASSKGQKETQYF TGTGCCAGCAGTAAGGGACAGAAAGAGACCCAGTACTTC
- TRBJ1-4 TRBV7-6 many CASSLGSGREKLFF TGTGCCAGCAGCTTAGGCTCAGGGCGAGAAAAACTGTTTTTT
TRBD2 TRBJ2-3 TRBV6-5 many CASSYGRLAGVGDTQYF TGTGCCAGCAGTTACGGGCGACTAGCGGGGGTGGGGGATACGCAGTATTTT
- TRBJ1-1 TRBV29-1 medium-sized CSQNRAQEAFF TGCAGCCAAAACAGAGCCCAGGAAGCTTTCTTT
TRBD1 TRBJ1-3 TRBV25-1 many CASSDPSTGAGNTIYF TGTGCCAGCAGTGATCCCTCGACAGGGGCTGGAAACACCATATATTTT
- TRBJ1-2 TRBV3-1 many CASSQPLQGYTF TGTGCCAGCAGCCAGCCCCTGCAAGGCTACACCTTC
TRBD1 TRBJ1-1 TRBV6-2/TRBV6-3 - CASTGTENTEAFF TGTGCCAGCACCGGGACAGAGAACACTGAAGCTTTCTTT
- TRBJ2-7 TRBV12-3/TRBV12-4 many CASSPGPGSRYEQYF TGTGCCAGCAGTCCGGGACCTGGGTCCCGCTACGAGCAGTACTTC
TRBD2 TRBJ2-3 TRBV10-1 many CASSITSGATDTQYF TGCGCCAGCAGTATTACTAGCGGGGCAACAGATACGCAGTATTTT
TRBD2 TRBJ2-5 TRBV6-1 medium-sized CASSEWLAGVQETQYF TGTGCCAGCAGTGAGTGGTTAGCGGGGGTTCAAGAGACCCAGTACTTC
TRBD1 TRBJ1-1 TRBV27 many CASSPQGVFTEAFF TGTGCCAGCAGTCCACAGGGGGTTTTCACTGAAGCTTTCTTT
- TRBJ2-3 TRBV20-1 - CSARPVGNTDTQYF TGCAGTGCTCGCCCCGTAGGTAACACAGATACGCAGTATTTT
- TRBJ2-3 TRBV6-2/TRBV6-3 medium-sized CASSYAGNSRTDTQYF TGTGCCAGCAGTTATGCGGGGAATAGTCGCACAGATACGCAGTATTTT
TRBD1 TRBJ1-6 TRBV4-3 medium-sized CASSQVITGESPLHF TGCGCCAGCAGCCAAGTGATAACAGGGGAATCACCCCTCCACTTT
- TRBJ2-7 TRBV3-1 many CASSQDRVHEQYF TGTGCCAGCAGCCAAGACAGGGTCCACGAGCAGTACTTC
- TRBJ1-4 TRBV7-2 many CASRSNGEKLFF TGTGCCAGCAGGTCAAACGGGGAAAAACTGTTTTTT
- TRBJ2-1 TRBV29-1 once CSVERRSDNEQFF TGCAGCGTTGAAAGGCGGTCAGACAATGAGCAGTTCTTC
- TRBJ2-3 TRBV6-2/TRBV6-3 many CASRRTDTDTQYF TGTGCCAGCAGAAGGACGGACACAGATACGCAGTATTTT
- TRBJ2-4 TRBV12-3/TRBV12-4 many CASSFVLAAGVAKNIQYF TGTGCCAGCAGTTTTGTCTTGGCGGCAGGGGTAGCCAAAAACATTCAGTACTTC
TRBD1 TRBJ1-6 TRBV11-2 many CASSLLQGRSNSPLHF TGTGCCAGCAGCTTACTACAGGGGAGGAGTAATTCACCCCTCCACTTT
- TRBJ2-7 TRBV7-9 many CASSYQGLVYEQYF TGTGCCAGCAGCTACCAGGGGCTGGTCTACGAGCAGTACTTC
- TRBJ2-2 TRBV7-6 - CASSLAGPGVTGELFF TGTGCCAGCAGCTTAGCGGGGCCAGGGGTCACCGGGGAGCTGTTTTTT
- TRBJ2-3 TRBV12-3/TRBV12-4 medium-sized CASSYPSDTQYF TGTGCCAGCAGCTACCCGTCCGATACGCAGTATTTT
TRBD1 TRBJ1-1 TRBV10-3 many CAISPDRGNTEAFF TGTGCCATCAGTCCCGACAGGGGGAACACTGAAGCTTTCTTT
- TRBJ1-5 TRBV5-6 many CASSLGSGHLAPQHF TGTGCCAGCAGCTTGGGTTCGGGCCATTTGGCGCCCCAGCATTTT
TRBD1 TRBJ2-7 TRBV10-3 many CAISGGTGSYEQYF TGTGCCATCAGTGGGGGGACAGGGTCCTACGAGCAGTACTTC
TRBD1 TRBJ1-2 TRBV5-6 many CASSHTLRDRVFYGYTF TGTGCCAGCAGCCACACCCTCCGGGACAGGGTTTTCTATGGCTACACCTTC
TRBD2 TRBJ2-2 TRBV5-1 many CASSPRAGGSTGELFF TGCGCCAGCAGCCCCCGAGCGGGGGGGTCTACCGGGGAGCTGTTTTTT
- TRBJ2-3 TRBV7-6 many CASSHEEGTDTQYF TGTGCCAGCAGCCACGAGGAGGGCACAGATACGCAGTATTTT
- TRBJ1-6 TRBV11-2 many CASSPQGNSPLHF TGTGCCAGCAGCCCTCAAGGGAATTCACCCCTCCACTTT
TRBD1 TRBJ1-2 TRBV20-1 medium-sized CSARPPTGIANYGYTF TGCAGTGCTAGACCCCCGACAGGGATAGCTAACTATGGCTACACCTTC
- TRBJ1-2 TRBV18 few CASSPQENYGYTF TGTGCCAGCTCACCCCAGGAAAACTATGGCTACACCTTC
- TRBJ2-3 TRBV6-1 few CASILMGGHSDTQYF TGTGCCAGCATCTTGATGGGGGGACATTCCGATACGCAGTATTTT
TRBD1 TRBJ1-2 TRBV5-4 few CASTLPGQRLYGYTF TGTGCCAGCACCCTACCGGGACAGAGACTCTATGGCTACACCTTC
- TRBJ1-3 TRBV10-3 - CAISESGNTIYF TGTGCCATCAGTGAGTCTGGAAACACCATATATTTT
TRBD1 TRBJ2-7 TRBV7-9 many CASSWTGGIHEQYF TGTGCCAGCAGCTGGACAGGGGGTATCCACGAGCAGTACTTC
- TRBJ1-1 TRBV4-3 many CASSVLPWVYTEAFF TGCGCCAGCAGCGTGCTACCCTGGGTCTACACTGAAGCTTTCTTT
- TRBJ2-3 TRBV5-4 - CAVQREGGPPTDTQYF TGTGCCGTCCAGAGGGAAGGGGGACCGCCCACAGATACGCAGTATTTT
- TRBJ2-7 TRBV28 few CASRESPYEQYF TGTGCCAGCAGGGAAAGCCCCTACGAGCAGTACTTC